Listed here are 10 T cell receptor beta chains from one sample, sequenced in a study of tumor and adjacent non-tumor tissue in lung cancer. A modified ARM-PCR protocol with three rounds of nested PCR amplified TCRbeta. MiXCR, run by TCRdb on the multiplex PCR reads, gives a single entry per CDR3 protein. The sample has about 120,000 distinct CDR3 sequences; about 80% are singletons. The template was RNA from unsorted bulk tissue. Material for sequencing was lung tumor tissue. The receptors derive from a man aged 65 to 85 with non-small cell lung cancer.

The gene calls are TRBV11-2 and TRBJ1-1; 8 bases are shared with TRBD1. The CDR3 contains 14 residues. Germline-derived CDR1 and CDR2 are SGHAT and FQNNGV. V was clipped by 6 bases and J by 8 bases; unmatched bases: 11. CDR3 protein: CASSRRDRSTEAFF. For the CDR3, the DNA is TGTGCCAGCAGTCGCCGGGACAGGAGTACCGAAGCTTTCTTT.

Of note for this clonotype: One end of the junction varies from germline; a read error may be responsible. V usage is TRBV5-1 and J usage is TRBJ2-3, with a weak D call TRBD2 (5 bases). The CDR3 has 13 amino acids. Germline V lookup: CDR1 SGHRS, CDR2 YFSETQ. CDR3 loop: CTSSFIPGDTQYF. Here the CDR3 DNA reads TGCACCAGCAGCTTCATCCCGGGGGATACGCAGTATTTT. Variable domain in full (rest from reference TRBV5-1 and TRBJ2-3): KAGVTQTPRYLIKTRGQQVTLSCSPISGHRSVSWYQQTPGQGLQFLFEYFSETQRNKGNFPGRFSGRQFSNSRSEMNVSTLELGDSALYLCTSSFIPGDTQYFGPGTRLTVL.

Written as DNA, the CDR3 is TGCAGTGCTAGAGCTAGCCGCTATGGAAACACCATATATTTT. Amino acids: CSARASRYGNTIYF. The chain is built from TRBV20-1 and TRBJ1-3; D remains ambiguous. This CDR3 region has 14 residues. Trimming took off 1 base at V and 3 bases at J, with 10 bases between the two ends. The germline CDR1 and CDR2 sequences are DFQATT and SNEGSKA (reference sequence).

Note on this clonotype: A much more abundant neighbour one base away suggests this may be a read error. CDR3 in DNA: TGCAGTGCTAGAGTAGAGCGGGGGGACACAGATACGAAGTATTTT. It translates to CSARVERGDTDTKYF. This chain uses TRBV20-1 with TRBJ2-3, with 9 bases identical to TRBD2. Germline CDR1 and CDR2: DFQATT and SNEGSKA (reference sequence). CDR3 size: 15 residues.

Concerning this clonotype itself: No conserved phenylalanine or tryptophan ends this CDR3, so it is likely a read error. The chain uses TRBV6-2 or TRBV6-3 and TRBJ2-3; D remains unclear. The DNA matches TRBJ1-5 better at its end, which makes the J call doubtful. Per the germline V gene, CDR1 is MNHEY and CDR2 is SVGEGT. This CDR3 region has 17 residues. In DNA, the CDR3 is TGTGCCAGTAGTTACCCGATGACGGTAGGCCACCAGGATACGCAGCATTGT. Protein product: CASSYPMTVGHQDTQHC.

A remark on this clonotype: An end of the junction does not agree with germline; a read error may underlie this. The V gene is TRBV4-1, the J gene TRBJ2-5; D is undetermined. Germline loops: CDR1 MGHRA, CDR2 YSYEKL. CDR3 length: 15 amino acids. The CDR3 is CVSSQVFQRKETQYF. Here the CDR3 DNA reads TGCGTCAGCAGCCAAGTTTTTCAGCGCAAAGAGACCCAGTACTTC.

Comment on this clonotype: Germline is not matched at one junction end, which may reflect a read error. The rearrangement joins TRBV5-1 to TRBJ2-2; the D gene is possibly TRBD2 (6 bases). The CDR3 is 17 amino acids. Per germline, CDR1 SGHRS and CDR2 YFSETQ. The CDR3: CASNLEDVGDSSGELFF. The CDR3 DNA follows: TGCGCCAGCAACTTGGAGGATGTAGGGGACTCAAGCGGGGAGCTGTTTTTT.

Notes on this clonotype: Just one base apart from a much larger clone, this may be a read error. V is TRBV7-9 and J is TRBJ2-5; D not certain. Germline assignment: CDR1 SEHNR and CDR2 FQNEAQ (reference sequence). This CDR3 spans 15 amino acids. The CDR3 DNA follows: TGTGTCAGCAGCTTATCCCCCCACTATCAAGAGACCCAGTACTTC. It translates to CVSSLSPHYQETQYF.

Comments on this clonotype: One junction end disagrees with the germline gene, perhaps due to a read error. The chain links TRBV11-2 to TRBJ1-4; no firm D call. CDR1 SGHAT and CDR2 FQNNGV come from the germline V gene. The CDR3 is 15 residues long. Written as DNA, the CDR3 is TGTGCCAGCAGCTCTAGAAGGAGCACTAATGAAAAACAGCTTTTT. Translation: CASSSRRSTNEKQLF.

This clonotype was counted ten times or more. The V gene is TRBV5-1, the J gene TRBJ1-4, with D uncertain. The germline V and J ends were trimmed by 2 bases and 5 bases, with 10 bases remaining between them. Looked up from germline, CDR1 is SGHRS and CDR2 is YFSETQ. CDR3 length: 14 amino acids. CDR3 sequence reads: CASSLSTPNEKLFF. The CDR3 DNA follows: TGCGCCAGCAGCTTAAGTACACCGAATGAAAAACTGTTTTTT.